This is a list of T cell receptor beta chains from one sample in a study of cytomegalovirus exposure and HLA in healthy donors. Only in-frame clones appear in the TCRdb table, and some are missing; sequencing was by immunoSEQ multiplex PCR. The sample records 140,000 to 150,000 clones, roughly 80% being singletons. The sample comprised PBMCs. These receptors were obtained from a middle-aged woman in good health and CMV-seropositive. The CDR3 runs from the conserved cysteine through the conserved F or W. Each record gives: V gene, clone size, D gene, J gene, CDR3 protein, CDR3 DNA. A D gene is named only where the DNA matches it firmly. A clone size is listed for some rows: how often the clone was seen (once, few, many), or a class if it is expanded.

v_gene: TRBV30; abundance: NA; d_gene: NA; j_gene: TRBJ2-7; CDR3aa: CAWSVGTLPYEQYF; CDR3nt: TGTGCCTGGAGTGTCGGGACACTACCCTACGAGCAGTACTTC
v_gene: TRBV28; abundance: NA; d_gene: TRBD2; j_gene: TRBJ2-7; CDR3aa: CASTSQGPGGDYEQYF; CDR3nt: TGTGCCAGCACCTCACAAGGGCCCGGGGGGGACTACGAGCAGTACTTC
v_gene: TRBV28; abundance: NA; d_gene: NA; j_gene: TRBJ1-5; CDR3aa: CASSTLWGVDQPQHF; CDR3nt: TGTGCCAGCAGCACGTTGTGGGGGGTCGATCAGCCCCAGCATTTT
v_gene: TRBV4-1; abundance: NA; d_gene: NA; j_gene: TRBJ2-7; CDR3aa: CASSQPKRAHEQYF; CDR3nt: TGCGCCAGCAGCCAACCTAAGAGGGCGCACGAGCAGTACTTC
v_gene: TRBV4-3; abundance: NA; d_gene: NA; j_gene: TRBJ1-1; CDR3aa: CASSQPLWGRTEAFF; CDR3nt: TGCGCCAGCAGCCAACCCCTCTGGGGGAGGACTGAAGCTTTCTTT
v_gene: TRBV4-2; abundance: few; d_gene: TRBD2; j_gene: TRBJ2-3; CDR3aa: CASSQGRTSGGKDTQYF; CDR3nt: TGTGCCAGCAGCCAAGGGAGGACTAGCGGGGGGAAAGATACGCAGTATTTT
v_gene: TRBV7-8; abundance: NA; d_gene: TRBD2; j_gene: TRBJ2-7; CDR3aa: CASSLEARGGQYF; CDR3nt: TGTGCCAGCAGCTTAGAGGCCCGCGGGGGGCAGTACTTC
v_gene: TRBV2; abundance: once; d_gene: NA; j_gene: TRBJ2-2; CDR3aa: CASNGRGLGTGELFF; CDR3nt: TGTGCGAGCAATGGAAGGGGGTTGGGCACCGGGGAGCTGTTTTTT
v_gene: TRBV14; abundance: NA; d_gene: NA; j_gene: TRBJ1-6; CDR3aa: CASSPYRVSPLHF; CDR3nt: TGTGCCAGCAGCCCTTACAGGGTTTCACCCCTCCACTTT
v_gene: TRBV10-3; abundance: NA; d_gene: NA; j_gene: TRBJ1-6; CDR3aa: CAISDFGGTLHF; CDR3nt: TGTGCCATCAGTGACTTCGGGGGTACCCTCCACTTT
v_gene: TRBV30; abundance: NA; d_gene: NA; j_gene: TRBJ1-5; CDR3aa: CAWRQGGSNQPQHF; CDR3nt: TGTGCCTGGAGGCAGGGCGGTAGCAATCAGCCCCAGCATTTT
v_gene: TRBV6-1; abundance: NA; d_gene: NA; j_gene: TRBJ2-3; CDR3aa: CASSEYGGRLQYF; CDR3nt: TGTGCCAGCAGTGAATACGGGGGGCGGTTGCAGTATTTT
v_gene: TRBV4-1; abundance: NA; d_gene: NA; j_gene: TRBJ2-7; CDR3aa: CASSPPFGTSYEQYF; CDR3nt: TGCGCCAGCAGCCCGCCTTTTGGCACCTCCTACGAGCAGTACTTC
v_gene: TRBV5-1; abundance: NA; d_gene: TRBD1; j_gene: TRBJ1-2; CDR3aa: CASSSTGGAGFGYTF; CDR3nt: TGCGCCAGCAGCTCCACAGGGGGAGCAGGATTTGGCTACACCTTC
v_gene: TRBV28; abundance: few; d_gene: NA; j_gene: TRBJ1-1; CDR3aa: CASGAMNTEAFF; CDR3nt: TGTGCCAGCGGAGCGATGAACACTGAAGCTTTCTTT
v_gene: TRBV5-1; abundance: once; d_gene: NA; j_gene: TRBJ2-1; CDR3aa: CASSLLSSYNEQFF; CDR3nt: TGCGCCAGCAGCCTTCTTAGCTCCTACAATGAGCAGTTCTTC
v_gene: TRBV10-3; abundance: NA; d_gene: NA; j_gene: TRBJ2-7; CDR3aa: CAARDNSYEQYF; CDR3nt: TGTGCCGCACGGGACAACTCCTACGAGCAGTACTTC
v_gene: TRBV7-9; abundance: NA; d_gene: NA; j_gene: TRBJ2-6; CDR3aa: CASRSQANVLTF; CDR3nt: TGTGCCAGCAGGTCCCAGGCCAACGTCCTGACTTTC
v_gene: TRBV7-2; abundance: NA; d_gene: TRBD1; j_gene: TRBJ2-3; CDR3aa: CASSLGGRGRTDTQYF; CDR3nt: TGTGCCAGCAGCTTAGGGGGCAGGGGGCGCACAGATACGCAGTATTTT
v_gene: TRBV5-4; abundance: NA; d_gene: TRBD1; j_gene: TRBJ1-2; CDR3aa: CASSLPGGPYGYTF; CDR3nt: TGTGCCAGCAGCTTGCCAGGGGGTCCCTATGGCTACACCTTC
v_gene: TRBV14; abundance: NA; d_gene: NA; j_gene: TRBJ1-2; CDR3aa: CASSLAGTSYGYTF; CDR3nt: TGTGCCAGCAGCCTCGCCGGGACTTCCTATGGCTACACCTTC
v_gene: TRBV7-2; abundance: NA; d_gene: NA; j_gene: TRBJ2-5; CDR3aa: CASSLIGGASKETQYF; CDR3nt: TGTGCCAGCAGCCTCATTGGGGGGGCAAGTAAAGAGACCCAGTACTTC
v_gene: TRBV7-6; abundance: few; d_gene: TRBD1; j_gene: TRBJ2-2; CDR3aa: CASSLAKGAGELFF; CDR3nt: TGTGCCAGCAGCTTAGCGAAGGGGGCTGGGGAGCTGTTTTTT
v_gene: TRBV27; abundance: few; d_gene: NA; j_gene: TRBJ1-1; CDR3aa: CASSFGQSKAFF; CDR3nt: TGTGCCAGCAGTTTCGGACAGAGTAAGGCTTTCTTT
v_gene: TRBV7-8; abundance: NA; d_gene: NA; j_gene: TRBJ2-1; CDR3aa: CASSYRSRDNEQFF; CDR3nt: TGTGCCAGCAGCTACCGTAGCCGGGACAATGAGCAGTTCTTC
v_gene: TRBV29-1; abundance: NA; d_gene: NA; j_gene: TRBJ1-1; CDR3aa: CSVVVGWNTEAFF; CDR3nt: TGCAGCGTTGTAGTCGGGTGGAACACTGAAGCTTTCTTT
v_gene: TRBV25-1; abundance: NA; d_gene: NA; j_gene: TRBJ1-1; CDR3aa: CASSVGQPNTEAFF; CDR3nt: TGTGCCAGCAGTGTCGGACAGCCGAACACTGAAGCTTTCTTT
v_gene: TRBV4-1; abundance: NA; d_gene: NA; j_gene: TRBJ1-1; CDR3aa: CASSQEGGAPVGTEAFF; CDR3nt: TGCGCCAGCAGCCAAGAAGGAGGGGCTCCCGTCGGCACTGAAGCTTTCTTT
v_gene: TRBV28; abundance: NA; d_gene: TRBD1; j_gene: TRBJ1-5; CDR3aa: CASIQGAGYSNQPQHF; CDR3nt: TGTGCCAGCATTCAGGGGGCGGGATATAGCAATCAGCCCCAGCATTTT
v_gene: TRBV6-5; abundance: NA; d_gene: TRBD1; j_gene: TRBJ2-2; CDR3aa: CASALQGANTGELFF; CDR3nt: TGTGCCAGCGCCCTTCAGGGGGCTAACACCGGGGAGCTGTTTTTT
v_gene: TRBV10-3; abundance: NA; d_gene: NA; j_gene: TRBJ2-5; CDR3aa: CAISELGYQETQYF; CDR3nt: TGTGCCATCAGTGAGTTGGGCTACCAAGAGACCCAGTACTTC
v_gene: TRBV19; abundance: NA; d_gene: NA; j_gene: TRBJ2-2; CDR3aa: CASSIRGAGELFF; CDR3nt: TGTGCCAGTAGTATACGGGGAGCCGGGGAGCTGTTTTTT
v_gene: TRBV7-2; abundance: NA; d_gene: NA; j_gene: TRBJ2-2; CDR3aa: CASSFSQGGTGELFF; CDR3nt: TGTGCCAGCAGCTTCTCGCAGGGTGGCACCGGGGAGCTGTTTTTT
v_gene: TRBV9; abundance: once; d_gene: NA; j_gene: TRBJ1-1; CDR3aa: CASSPNWASNTEAFF; CDR3nt: TGTGCCAGCAGCCCCAATTGGGCCTCGAACACTGAAGCTTTCTTT
v_gene: TRBV4-1; abundance: NA; d_gene: NA; j_gene: TRBJ2-3; CDR3aa: CASSQGLPSTDTQYF; CDR3nt: TGCGCCAGCAGCCAAGGGCTTCCTAGCACAGATACGCAGTATTTT
v_gene: TRBV7-2; abundance: few; d_gene: TRBD1; j_gene: TRBJ1-1; CDR3aa: CASSQTGGAGTEAFF; CDR3nt: TGTGCCAGCAGCCAAACAGGGGGCGCTGGCACTGAAGCTTTCTTT
v_gene: TRBV7-2; abundance: NA; d_gene: TRBD2; j_gene: TRBJ2-1; CDR3aa: CASSLARGTSGRDEQFF; CDR3nt: TGTGCCAGCAGCTTAGCGAGAGGAACTAGCGGGAGGGATGAGCAGTTCTTC
v_gene: TRBV21-1; abundance: NA; d_gene: NA; j_gene: TRBJ1-5; CDR3aa: CASSKRGGDEQPQHF; CDR3nt: TGTGCCAGCAGCAAAAGGGGGGGGGATGAGCAGCCCCAGCATTTT
v_gene: TRBV30; abundance: NA; d_gene: NA; j_gene: TRBJ2-5; CDR3aa: CAWAGSGWETQYF; CDR3nt: TGTGCCTGGGCGGGGTCGGGTTGGGAGACCCAGTACTTC
v_gene: TRBV4-2; abundance: NA; d_gene: NA; j_gene: TRBJ2-3; CDR3aa: CASSQEFEAVGPRTDTQYF; CDR3nt: TGTGCCAGCAGCCAAGAGTTCGAGGCTGTGGGGCCCCGCACAGATACGCAGTATTTT
v_gene: TRBV7-9; abundance: NA; d_gene: NA; j_gene: TRBJ2-7; CDR3aa: CASSLAQQGVYEQYF; CDR3nt: TGTGCCAGCAGCTTAGCGCAACAGGGAGTCTACGAGCAGTACTTC
v_gene: TRBV7-9; abundance: NA; d_gene: TRBD1; j_gene: TRBJ2-7; CDR3aa: CASSLGTGVHEQYF; CDR3nt: TGTGCCAGCAGCCTCGGGACAGGGGTGCACGAGCAGTACTTC
v_gene: TRBV28; abundance: once; d_gene: NA; j_gene: TRBJ2-7; CDR3aa: CASSPYRAYEQYF; CDR3nt: TGTGCCAGCAGTCCCTACAGGGCCTACGAGCAGTACTTC
v_gene: TRBV7-8; abundance: few; d_gene: TRBD1; j_gene: TRBJ2-1; CDR3aa: CASSIGQGSNDEQFF; CDR3nt: TGTGCCAGCAGCATCGGACAGGGGTCGAATGATGAGCAGTTCTTC
v_gene: TRBV11-2; abundance: NA; d_gene: TRBD1; j_gene: TRBJ2-7; CDR3aa: CASSLETGGIGSAYEQYF; CDR3nt: TGTGCCAGCAGCTTAGAGACAGGGGGAATTGGTAGTGCCTACGAGCAGTACTTC